This is a list of T cell receptor beta chains from one sample in a study of cytomegalovirus exposure and HLA in healthy donors. Sequencing used immunoSEQ multiplex PCR; TCRdb keeps in-frame clones, though not all of them. The sample yields 250,000 to 350,000 clones, approximately 90% seen once. The sequencing sample was made of PBMCs. The source is a man aged 35-49 years in good health and CMV-seropositive. Each CDR3 is given with its conserved first and last residue. A D gene is named only where the DNA matches it firmly. Rows may omit the clone size; those that give it use once, few, many or a size class.

CDR3	DNA	D	J	V	size
CSAESTGELFF	TGCAGTGCTGAGAGCACCGGGGAGCTGTTTTTT	.	TRBJ2-2	TRBV20-1	.
CASSLIDNGNGYTF	TGTGCCAGCAGCTTGATAGACAACGGGAATGGCTACACCTTC	.	TRBJ1-2	TRBV5-4	.
CASRTEDSNEQYF	TGTGCCAGCCGGACGGAGGACTCCAACGAGCAGTACTTC	.	TRBJ2-7	TRBV2	.
CASSVRQGNLDEQYF	TGTGCCAGCAGTGTGAGACAGGGGAATCTGGACGAGCAGTACTTC	TRBD1	TRBJ2-7	TRBV6-1	.
CASSSLAGDYNEQFF	TGTGCCAGCAGCTCCTTAGCGGGGGACTACAATGAGCAGTTCTTC	TRBD2	TRBJ2-1	TRBV5-4	.
CASSLQLNSPLHF	TGTGCCAGCAGCTTACAGTTGAATTCACCCCTCCACTTT	.	TRBJ1-6	TRBV7-6	.
CASRLAGGPTGELFF	TGCGCCAGCCGCTTAGCGGGAGGGCCTACCGGGGAGCTGTTTTTT	TRBD2	TRBJ2-2	TRBV10-2	.
CASSPSGQELYGYTF	TGTGCCAGCAGCCCATCGGGACAGGAGTTATATGGCTACACCTTC	TRBD1	TRBJ1-2	TRBV7-9	.
CSVESLAGAEQYF	TGCAGCGTTGAGTCCCTAGCGGGAGCCGAGCAGTACTTC	TRBD2	TRBJ2-7	TRBV29-1	.
CASSTGTITYEQYF	TGCGCCAGCAGTACCGGGACTATCACCTACGAGCAGTACTTC	TRBD2	TRBJ2-7	TRBV10-2	.
CASSQRETDEQYF	TGTGCCAGCTCCCAGCGGGAGACCGACGAGCAGTACTTC	TRBD2	TRBJ2-7	TRBV18	.
CASSRDRRNTEAFF	TGTGCCAGCAGCCGGGACAGACGGAACACTGAAGCTTTCTTT	TRBD1	TRBJ1-1	TRBV7-2	few
CASSANSNQPQHF	TGTGCCAGTAGTGCGAATAGCAATCAGCCCCAGCATTTT	.	TRBJ1-5	TRBV19	once
CASSSTGGGEQYF	TGCGCCAGCAGCTCGACAGGGGGCGGCGAGCAGTACTTC	TRBD1	TRBJ2-7	TRBV5-1	.
CASRTGGGYSENNEQFF	TGTGCCAGCAGGACAGGGGGAGGTTATTCCGAGAACAATGAGCAGTTCTTC	TRBD1	TRBJ2-1	TRBV28	.
CASRRTSGRAGRGTDTQYF	TGTGCCAGCAGGCGGACTAGCGGGAGGGCAGGTCGGGGCACAGATACGCAGTATTTT	TRBD2	TRBJ2-3	TRBV27	.
CASSYGQVDEKLFF	TGTGCCAGCAGCTATGGACAGGTGGATGAAAAACTGTTTTTT	TRBD1	TRBJ1-4	TRBV7-9	once
CASSYSWPPGKTEAFF	TGTGCCAGCAGTTACTCTTGGCCCCCAGGAAAGACTGAAGCTTTCTTT	.	TRBJ1-1	TRBV6-5	.
CASIVGQGIYEQYF	TGTGCCAGCATCGTGGGACAGGGAATTTACGAGCAGTACTTC	TRBD1	TRBJ2-7	TRBV7-9	.
CASSKAGDRGPVGRESSYEQYF	TGTGCCAGCAGCAAAGCAGGCGACAGGGGCCCGGTCGGGCGAGAAAGTTCCTACGAGCAGTACTTC	.	TRBJ2-7	TRBV21-1	.
CASSFPGQGIAFEQYF	TGTGCCAGCAGCTTCCCCGGACAGGGAATAGCGTTCGAGCAGTACTTC	TRBD1	TRBJ2-7	TRBV5-6	once
CASSSPLAQSSYEQYF	TGTGCCAGCAGTTCACCCCTCGCCCAGTCCTCCTACGAGCAGTACTTC	.	TRBJ2-7	TRBV28	few
CSSSGGTEVSGNTIYF	TGTTCCAGCAGCGGGGGGACAGAAGTCTCTGGAAACACCATATATTTT	TRBD1	TRBJ1-3	TRBV7-9	.
CASSLRLVGYNEQFF	TGTGCCAGCAGTTTGCGGCTAGTCGGTTACAATGAGCAGTTCTTC	.	TRBJ2-1	TRBV28	.
CASSYQLADPDTQYF	TGTGCCAGCAGTTACCAACTAGCGGATCCAGATACGCAGTATTTT	TRBD2	TRBJ2-3	TRBV6-5	.
CASSLQGAYTDTQYF	TGCGCCAGCAGCTTACAGGGGGCCTACACAGATACGCAGTATTTT	TRBD1	TRBJ2-3	TRBV5-1	.
CASRLGTSGSYEQFF	TGTGCCAGCAGGCTCGGGACTAGCGGGAGCTATGAACAGTTCTTC	TRBD2	TRBJ2-1	TRBV27	.
CASSFRGVGNEQYF	TGTGCCAGCAGTTTCAGGGGGGTTGGGAACGAGCAGTACTTC	.	TRBJ2-7	TRBV28	.
CASSSMSGELFF	TGTGCCAGCAGCTCAATGTCCGGGGAGCTGTTTTTT	.	TRBJ2-2	TRBV5-4	.
CASSPRLGIPYEQYF	TGCGCCAGCAGCCCTCGACTAGGGATACCCTACGAGCAGTACTTC	.	TRBJ2-7	TRBV4-3	once
CSVEGRRGETQYF	TGCAGCGTTGAAGGGCGGCGGGGGGAGACCCAGTACTTC	TRBD2	TRBJ2-5	TRBV29-1	once
CASPPSGRASYEQYF	TGTGCCAGCCCCCCTTCTGGGAGGGCCTCCTACGAGCAGTACTTC	TRBD2	TRBJ2-7	TRBV27	.
CASSQDPRGGGIYNEQFF	TGCGCCAGCAGCCAAGATCCCCGAGGGGGCGGGATCTACAATGAGCAGTTCTTC	.	TRBJ2-1	TRBV4-1	.
CASSQVGQGHEQYF	TGTGCCAGCAGCCAAGTCGGACAGGGACACGAGCAGTACTTC	TRBD1	TRBJ2-7	TRBV14	.
CASSFIIPPTGGESYEQYF	TGTGCCAGCAGCTTTATTATCCCTCCTACCGGGGGGGAGTCCTACGAGCAGTACTTC	TRBD2	TRBJ2-7	TRBV7-9	.
CASIRPTSTPGELFF	TGTGCCAGCATCCGCCCTACTAGCACCCCCGGGGAGCTGTTTTTT	.	TRBJ2-2	TRBV6-4	.
CASSSLRSGQGYYGEQFF	TGTGCCAGCAGTTCACTCCGATCGGGACAGGGATACTACGGTGAGCAGTTCTTC	TRBD1	TRBJ2-1	TRBV28	.
CASSHPGRERSTDTQYF	TGTGCCAGCAGCCACCCAGGTCGGGAGCGGTCCACAGATACGCAGTATTTT	.	TRBJ2-3	TRBV4-2	.
CASSSSAGNTIYF	TGTGCCAGTAGTTCTTCAGCTGGAAACACCATATATTTT	.	TRBJ1-3	TRBV19	.
CASSRRGGLGTEAFF	TGTGCCAGCAGCCGGAGGGGGGGGTTGGGCACTGAAGCTTTCTTT	.	TRBJ1-1	TRBV5-5	.
CASSSLAGQEQFF	TGTGCCAGCAGCTCACTAGCGGGACAGGAGCAGTTCTTC	TRBD2	TRBJ2-1	TRBV7-9	.
CASSRQGGSYNEQFF	TGTGCCAGCAGCCGACAGGGGGGGTCCTACAATGAGCAGTTCTTC	TRBD1	TRBJ2-1	TRBV7-9	.